This TCR beta chain was captured by sequencing in a study of T cells in Graves' hyperthyroidism and ophthalmopathy (dated by TCRdb to the late 2010s). About the full investigation: Peripheral blood was collected at initial diagnosis, before any treatment. TCR Vbeta CDR3 sequencing of 120 to 150 peripheral blood samples (more than 40 ophthalmopathy, about 74 hyperthyroidism and approximately 17 progressor patients) is reported in the paper. For training and testing, the 110 or so patients in the discovery cohort were randomly divided in a 7:3 ratio. A discovery cohort of roughly 100 patients, roughly 45 with Graves' ophthalmopathy and approximately 60 with stable Graves' hyperthyroidism, was used to find distinguishing TCR V-J signatures. In addition, the study compared T-cell repertoires in thyroid tissue and in blood from 6 or 7 Graves' hyperthyroidism patients. Once sampling was done, hyperthyroidism patients were given methimazole at a starting dose of 30 mg daily, whereas ophthalmopathy patients were given high-dose intravenous methylprednisolone. Whether ophthalmopathy could be predicted prospectively was tested in an independent validation cohort made up of under 20 hyperthyroidism patients plus 17 patients who later progressed to ophthalmopathy. Results the study describes overall, beyond this receptor: Most expanded thyroid clonotypes (frequency above 0.001) were also found in blood, which suggests that blood repertoires may mirror thyroid immune responses. In validation, the model predicted progression to ophthalmopathy with 60% to 71% sensitivity and about 72% specificity, a median of 6.5 months before onset. No statistical method was used to set the sample size in advance, and investigators knew the group allocation. A 13 V-J signature model separated ophthalmopathy from stable hyperthyroidism, with 87.88% sensitivity and around 84% specificity in cross-validation and 80%/75% in testing.

Counted from cysteine to phenylalanine, this CDR3 has 12 amino acids. CDR3 DNA is the only sequence kept; it has 36 bases, read in frame from the first base. Per the germline V gene, MGHDK is the CDR1 and SYGVNS is the CDR2. Trimming removed 5 bases from V and 1 base from J, leaving 3 bases between the germline ends. This clonotype was found many times. No cognate antigen has been identified for it. There are no base qualities to consult, and no much larger clone falls within one base. Amplification of TCR beta CDR3 regions was carried out from RNA transcripts. The first round of RT-PCR for the TCR CDR3 was performed with the HTBI primer set and the Qiagen OneStep RT-PCR kit. Libraries were constructed in a second round of multiplex PCR, after which size selection and purification were carried out. The libraries were sequenced on an Illumina HiSeq2000 using paired-end 100 bp reads. From the authors' description of their analysis: Raw data were processed with SOAPnuke, discarding reads with adapters, uncalled bases, mean Phred below 15, or no exact constant-primer or identifier match. COPE v1.2.5 was used to merge the high-quality paired reads, and each unique nucleotide sequence was defined as a clonotype. MiTCR v1.1 was used to align the clonotypes against IMGT TRBV, TRBD and TRBJ reference segments. The analysis included only V-J combinations with a frequency above 0.0001, which together covered approximately 99% of the repertoires. The TCS score was defined as F50 (clonal expansion) divided by E x V (chaos), with BLOSUM62-based TCRdist calculated between CDR3 peptides within each V-J. Welch's t-statistics and random forest reduced around 510 V-J features to about 12, which were used in a naive Bayes classifier (R e1071). The Morisita-Horn index was used to measure how similar the thyroid and blood repertoires were. TCRdb itself trimmed the public reads at Q25 with fastp, ran MiXCR and retained productive beta chains. CDR3 protein duplicates are merged, each entry listing the most common genes and DNA. None of the V and J calls come from the authors' own analysis; TCRdb made them. This sample has 700,000 to 950,000 distinct CDR3 sequences in its table, and about a third of those were observed once. The ten largest clones represent approximately 31% of the sample.

Graves' hyperthyroidism was defined as stable when no progression to ophthalmopathy occurred over 18 months of follow-up. The hyperthyroidism patients were between 18 and 65 years old and newly diagnosed, with a disease duration of less than 2 months. Exclusion was applied to patients with uncontrolled infections, other autoimmune diseases, pregnancy or lactation. Diagnoses were established on the basis of clinical symptoms, serum thyroxine and TRAb, thyroid ultrasound, and orbital computed tomography. PBMCs were separated from 10 ml of fresh peripheral blood using Ficoll-Paque density gradient centrifugation. Trizol reagent was used to extract total RNA, and RNA quality was then checked on an Agilent 2100 Bioanalyzer.

The rearranged chain carries TRBV25-1 and TRBJ1-3; no D gene call is confident. Sequencing was carried out using blood. The receptor comes from a middle-aged woman with Graves' hyperthyroidism. The DNA sequence follows: TGTGCCAGCAGTCCTTCTGGAAACACCATATATTTT. This sequence encodes CASSPSGNTIYF.